The 18 T cell receptor beta chains in this list originate from one sample, sequenced in a study of CD8 T cells in ankylosing spondylitis. Study-level results: Blood from ankylosing spondylitis patients appeared to carry a characteristic eight-variant TCR beta motif.

TCRdb called the 5' RACE reads again in MiXCR, with one record for every CDR3 protein. The sample shows about 390,000 distinct CDR3 sequences, 20% to 25% of them seen only once. Their cognate antigens are unknown. Sequencing was performed on blood, either unsorted or a sorted T cell fraction (not recorded which). Receptors were obtained from a male donor with ankylosing spondylitis.

The DNA of the CDR3 is TGCAGTGCTAGAAGTCCGGGGGCCGATTACTACAATGAGCAGTTCTTC. It is translated as CSARSPGADYYNEQFF. The chain is built from TRBV20-1 and TRBJ2-1; D is tentatively TRBD1 or TRBD2 (6 bases each). Germline V gene lookup returns CDR1 DFQATT and CDR2 SNEGSKA (reference sequence). V dropped 2 bases and J dropped 3 bases, with 17 bases sitting between them. The CDR3 is made up of 16 amino acids.

This clonotype was picked up a small number of times. Here the CDR3 DNA reads TGTGCCAGCAGCCCGAGACTAGCGGGAGCCTTGGATACGCAGTATTTT. Translating it yields CASSPRLAGALDTQYF. The J gene is TRBJ2-3, the V gene TRBV7-6, with 12 nucleotides matching TRBD2. There are 16 residues in the CDR3. Per the germline V gene, CDR1 is SGHVS and CDR2 is FNYEAQ. V lost 5 bases and J lost 6; bases outside the gene matches: 9. Complete variable domain (other parts from reference TRBV7-6 and TRBJ2-3): GAGVSQSPRYKVTKRGQDVALRCDPISGHVSLYWYRQALGQGPEFLTYFNYEAQQDKSGLPNDRFSAERPEGSISTLTIQRTEQRDSAMYRCASSPRLAGALDTQYFGPGTRLTVL.

The V and J genes are TRBV7-9 and TRBJ2-5, with a possible D match to TRBD1 (5 bases). V was clipped by 5 bases and J by 0 bases, with 10 bases between them. The V gene's germline CDR1 is SEHNR and CDR2 FQNEAQ (reference sequence). The CDR3 has 14 amino acids. The CDR3 DNA reads TGTGCCAGCAGCAAGGACACCTACCAAGAGACCCAGTACTTC. Translated, it gives CASSKDTYQETQYF. Full variable domain (remainder filled in from reference TRBV7-9 and TRBJ2-5): DTGVSQNPRHKITKRGQNVTFRCDPISEHNRLYWYRQTLGQGPEFLTYFQNEAQLEKSRLLSDRFSAERPKGSFSTLEIQRTEQGDSAMYLCASSKDTYQETQYFGPGTRLLVL.

In its sample, this clonotype was seen a few times. The chain carries TRBV27 and TRBJ2-2; D possibly corresponds to TRBD1 (5 bases). This CDR3 has 16 amino acids. CDR1 MNHEY and CDR2 SMNVEV come from the germline V gene (reference sequence). Between the trimmed V and J ends, which lost 3 bases and 0 bases, there was a span of 11 bases. CDR3 in amino acids: CASSLGSGSNTGELFF. The CDR3 DNA follows: TGTGCCAGCAGTTTGGGGTCAGGGTCGAACACCGGGGAGCTGTTTTTT.

The V gene is TRBV29-1, the J gene TRBJ1-1; a weak D match, TRBD1 (6 bases). Between the trimmed V and J ends, which lost 2 bases and 6 bases, there was a span of 13 bases. CDR3 length equals 13 residues. Germline loops: CDR1 SQVTM, CDR2 ANQGSEA. The CDR3 DNA is TGCAGCGTTGAATGGGGGGCTGGAGCTGAAGCTTTCTTT. This gives the protein CSVEWGAGAEAFF.

This clonotype occurred a few times. The chain is built from TRBV6-6 and TRBJ1-1; D possibly corresponds to TRBD1 (6 bases). CDR1 MNHNY and CDR2 SVGAGI come from the germline V gene (reference sequence). The V gene lost 5 bases and the J gene lost 5 bases, with 9 bases spanning the gap. The CDR3 sequence is 12 residues long. The CDR3 sequence is CASSQGTTEAFF. The CDR3 nucleotides read TGTGCCAGCAGTCAGGGGACAACTGAAGCTTTCTTT.

The chain recombines TRBV29-1 with TRBJ1-1; possibly TRBD1 for D (5 bases). Trimming left V 0 bases short and J 6 bases short, with 8 bases between. The germline V gene encodes CDR1 SQVTM and CDR2 ANQGSEA. This CDR3 contains 12 residues. The CDR3 sequence: CSVEDSGAEAFF. The CDR3 coding sequence is TGCAGCGTTGAAGATTCGGGGGCTGAAGCTTTCTTT.

The CDR3 is CASSSGLAGTSYNEQFF. Written as DNA, the CDR3 is TGTGCCAGCAGCTCCGGACTAGCGGGGACGTCCTACAATGAGCAGTTCTTC. The chain has TRBV7-9 and TRBJ2-1; TRBD2 aligns across 12 bases. The CDR3 length is 17 residues. Germline V CDR1 and CDR2: SEHNR, FQNEAQ (reference sequence). V lost 4 bases and J lost 1; bases outside the gene matches: 5. Drawing the rest from reference TRBV7-9 and TRBJ2-1, the complete variable domain is DTGVSQNPRHKITKRGQNVTFRCDPISEHNRLYWYRQTLGQGPEFLTYFQNEAQLEKSRLLSDRFSAERPKGSFSTLEIQRTEQGDSAMYLCASSSGLAGTSYNEQFFGPGTRLTVL.

The chain carries TRBV7-2 and TRBJ1-5; D unresolved. Germline assignment: CDR1 SGHTA and CDR2 FQGNSA. V gave up 1 base and J gave up 7 bases, with 14 bases separating them. This CDR3 contains 15 residues. The CDR3 is CASSLEATTEQPQHF. The CDR3 nucleotides read TGTGCCAGCAGCTTAGAGGCTACCACGGAGCAGCCCCAGCATTTT. The complete variable domain, with remaining parts taken from reference TRBV7-2 and TRBJ1-5, reads GAGVSQSPSNKVTEKGKDVELRCDPISGHTALYWYRQSLGQGLEFLIYFQGNSAPDKSGLPSDRFSAERTGGSVSTLTIQRTQQEDSAVYLCASSLEATTEQPQHFGDGTRLSIL.

This clonotype occurred a few times. The J gene is TRBJ2-3, the V gene TRBV10-3, with 7 bases identical to TRBD2. V gave up 4 bases and J gave up 0 bases; unmatched junction bases: 1. The CDR3 totals 14 residues. CDR1 and CDR2 (germline): ENHRY, SYGVKD. CDR3 nucleotide sequence: TGTGCCATCAGTGCGCGGGGGAGCACAGATACGCAGTATTTT. Its protein product is CAISARGSTDTQYF.

This chain joins TRBV7-3 and TRBJ2-3; 7 bases are shared with TRBD2. CDR3 length: 15 amino acids. V lost 5 bases to trimming and J lost 2 bases; unmatched junction nucleotides: 7. In germline, CDR1 is SGHTA, CDR2 FQGTGA. The CDR3 protein is CASSRAGTSTDTQYF. The CDR3 nucleotides read TGTGCCAGCAGCCGAGCGGGAACATCCACAGATACGCAGTATTTT.

The chain recombines TRBV7-9 with TRBJ1-4; D gene unclear. This CDR3 region has 15 residues. Germline CDR1 reads SEHNR; CDR2 reads FQNEAQ (reference sequence). V shed 5 bases and J shed 7 bases, with 17 bases lying between them. CDR3 region: CASSISTEKSEKLFF. The CDR3 DNA sequence: TGTGCCAGCAGCATCTCGACGGAGAAAAGTGAAAAACTGTTTTTT.

This clonotype was picked up many times. The V and J genes are TRBV29-1 and TRBJ2-5; D is unresolved. The V and J ends lost 0 bases and 7 bases respectively, with 0 bases between them. Germline CDR1 and CDR2: SQVTM and ANQGSEA. This CDR3 spans 9 amino acids. The CDR3 bases are TGCAGCGTTGAAGAGACCCAGTACTTC. Its translation is CSVEETQYF.

The sample holds many counts of this clonotype. The V and J genes are TRBV5-1 and TRBJ1-1; D gene ambiguous. Looked up from germline, CDR1 is SGHRS and CDR2 is YFSETQ. The CDR3 sequence is 14 residues long. The germline V and J ends were trimmed by 3 bases and 1 base, with 10 bases remaining between them. CDR3 sequence (DNA): TGCGCCAGCAGCTCGAATTCAGGGAACACTGAAGCTTTCTTT. This sequence encodes CASSSNSGNTEAFF.

The chain couples TRBV5-5 to TRBJ2-1, with D perhaps TRBD1 or TRBD2 (5 bases each). This CDR3 contains 16 residues. Germline V gene data show CDR1 as SGHKS and CDR2 as YYEKEE (reference sequence). Trimming cost V 3 bases and J 8 bases, with 21 bases left between them. The CDR3 reads CASSWDVGAVRYEQFF. Here the CDR3 DNA reads TGTGCCAGCAGCTGGGACGTCGGGGCGGTAAGGTATGAGCAGTTCTTC.

The chain employs TRBV7-9 and TRBJ1-1; TRBD1 agrees at 9 bases. V lost 8 bases, J lost 0 bases, and 4 bases stayed unmatched. The germline CDR1 and CDR2 sequences are SEHNR and FQNEAQ (reference sequence). There are 14 residues in the CDR3. CDR3 loop: CASDDRGMNTEAFF. The CDR3 DNA sequence: TGTGCCAGCGACGACAGGGGGATGAACACTGAAGCTTTCTTT. The whole variable domain, remainder taken from reference TRBV7-9 and TRBJ1-1, is DTGVSQNPRHKITKRGQNVTFRCDPISEHNRLYWYRQTLGQGPEFLTYFQNEAQLEKSRLLSDRFSAERPKGSFSTLEIQRTEQGDSAMYLCASDDRGMNTEAFFGQGTRLTVV.

The J gene is TRBJ2-5, the V gene TRBV25-1, with D perhaps being TRBD1 or TRBD2 (5 bases each). V lost 4 bases, J lost 0 bases, and 12 bases lay in between. The CDR3 covers 15 residues. Germline assignment: CDR1 MGHDK and CDR2 SYGVNS. CDR3 region: CASSVTGLYQETQYF. The DNA of the CDR3 is TGTGCCAGCAGTGTAACGGGGCTGTACCAAGAGACCCAGTACTTC. The full variable domain, in which reference TRBV25-1 and TRBJ2-5 provide the parts outside the CDR3, is EADIYQTPRYLVIGTGKKITLECSQTMGHDKMYWYQQDPGMELHLIHYSYGVNSTEKGDLSSESTVSRIRTEHFPLTLESARPSHTSQYLCASSVTGLYQETQYFGPGTRLLVL.

This clonotype was detected a few times. The chain joins TRBV6-1 to TRBJ2-1, with D possibly matching TRBD2 (6 bases). Germline-derived CDR1 and CDR2 are MNHNS and SASEGT. The CDR3 has 13 amino acids. The ends were cut back, 7 bases at V and 2 bases at J, with 9 bases in the middle. CDR3: CASTRGAYNEQFF. For the CDR3, the DNA is TGTGCCAGCACGCGGGGTGCCTACAATGAGCAGTTCTTC.